What follows are 22 T cell receptor beta chains derived from one specimen sequenced in a study of blood T cell repertoires in COVID-19. This table comes from immunoSEQ multiplex PCR, and its TCRdb copy is limited to in-frame clones, with some not included. The data hold roughly 70,000 clones, with approximately 81% observed a single time. Sequences were obtained from peripheral blood. Every receptor here comes from a woman at least 80 years old with active or convalescent COVID-19.

The chain employs TRBV7-2 and TRBJ1-1; 8 nucleotides line up with TRBD1. The CDR3 totals 14 residues. V gave up 1 base and J gave up 10 bases; unmatched junction bases: 8. CDR1 and CDR2 (germline): SGHTA, FQGNSA. For the CDR3, the DNA is TGTGCCAGCAGCTTAGTCGCAGGGGGCGGTGGAGCTTTCTTT. It codes for CASSLVAGGGGAFF.

The chain carries TRBV7-9 and TRBJ2-1; no reliable D call. Germline loops: CDR1 SEHNR, CDR2 FQNEAQ (reference sequence). Trimming stripped 4 bases from V and 6 bases from J, with 10 bases between. This CDR3 has 13 amino acids. The CDR3 here is CASSSGSVNEQFF. DNA for the CDR3: TGTGCCAGCAGCTCCGGGTCGGTCAATGAGCAGTTCTTC.

This rearrangement joins TRBV6-2 or TRBV6-3 to TRBJ2-2, with 10 bases identical to TRBD2. CDR3 length: 17 amino acids. V trimming: 6 bases; J trimming: 5 bases; junction bases outside the gene matches: 12. Germline V gene sequence: CDR1 MNHEY, CDR2 SVGEGT. CDR3 amino acids: CASSWNERGGPTGELFF. CDR3 sequence (DNA): TGTGCCAGCAGCTGGAACGAGCGGGGGGGCCCGACCGGGGAGCTGTTTTTT.

This chain connects TRBV27 to TRBJ2-3; the match to TRBD1 covers 7 bases. V trimming: 5 bases; J trimming: 2 bases; junction bases outside the gene matches: 4. The CDR3 is 14 residues long. The germline gives CDR1 MNHEY, CDR2 SMNVEV (reference sequence). The CDR3, as DNA: TGTGCCAGCAGTATAGGACAGGACACAGATACGCAGTATTTT. Translation: CASSIGQDTDTQYF.

As for this clone: This CDR3 is also generated by other DNA sequences in the sample. The chain combines TRBV7-2 with TRBJ1-5, with D perhaps TRBD1 (6 bases). The ends were cut back, 1 base at V and 4 bases at J, with 8 bases in the middle. In germline, CDR1 is SGHTA, CDR2 FQGNSA. This CDR3 has 14 residues. The CDR3 loop is CASSLERGNQPQHF. The CDR3 bases are TGTGCCAGCAGCTTAGAGAGGGGGAATCAGCCCCAGCATTTT.

The gene calls are TRBV6-2 or TRBV6-3 and TRBJ2-7, with a possible D match to TRBD1 (6 bases). This CDR3 region has 14 residues. V lost 3 bases and J 6 bases, leaving 15 bases between the germline ends. CDR1 is MNHEY, CDR2 SVGEGT, per germline. DNA for the CDR3: TGTGCCAGCAGTTATTACAGGGCCCCCCTCGAGCAGTACTTC. This encodes CASSYYRAPLEQYF.

V is TRBV4-3 and J is TRBJ1-6; 10 positions match TRBD1. From germline, CDR1 is LGHNA and CDR2 YSLEER. J gave up 7 bases and V 0 bases, and 0 bases lay outside the gene matches. This CDR3 is 15 amino acids long. The CDR3 DNA follows: TGCGCCAGCAGCCAAGAGGGACAGGGGAATTCACCCCTCCACTTT. Its translation: CASSQEGQGNSPLHF.

The genes are TRBV5-8 and TRBJ1-5; weak D call: TRBD1 (5 bases). CDR3 length: 17 amino acids. Germline V gene sequence: CDR1 SGHTS, CDR2 YDEGEE. Trimming removed 2 bases from V and 1 base from J, with 16 bases in between. For the CDR3, the DNA is TGTGCCAGCAGCTTACTCTCCGGGGGATCAAGCAATCAGCCCCAGCATTTT. Protein sequence: CASSLLSGGSSNQPQHF.

The gene calls are TRBV28 and TRBJ1-1; D is undetermined. Germline V CDR1 and CDR2: MDHEN, SYDVKM. The CDR3 is made up of 12 amino acids. V dropped 3 bases and J dropped 5 bases, with 7 bases sitting between them. CDR3 sequence reads: CASSFARTEAFF. The CDR3 DNA reads as TGTGCCAGCAGTTTCGCGAGAACTGAAGCTTTCTTT.

The V call is TRBV5-1, the J call TRBJ2-2; tentative D call: TRBD1 (6 bases). Trimming removed 4 bases from V and 7 bases from J, with 17 bases in between. Per germline, CDR1 SGHRS and CDR2 YFSETQ. The CDR3 totals 15 residues. The DNA of the CDR3 is TGCGCCAGCAGCCCAGGTCTGGGGGCGGTCGGGGAGCTGTTTTTT. Translating it yields CASSPGLGAVGELFF.

This chain uses TRBV5-4 with TRBJ2-7; 8 nucleotides align to TRBD2. J was trimmed by 6 bases and V by 4 bases; bases with no gene match: 12. Germline values: CDR1 SGHNT, CDR2 YYREEE (reference sequence). The CDR3 extends over 15 amino acids. CDR3 sequence reads: CASSPGTRESGEQYF. CDR3 DNA sequence: TGTGCCAGCAGCCCCGGGACTAGAGAGTCTGGCGAGCAGTACTTC.

The CDR3, as DNA: TGTGCCAGCAGCTTAGCGGGGCGGAGGGGTGGAGAGACCCAGTACTTC. Translated: CASSLAGRRGGETQYF. V usage is TRBV7-6 and J usage is TRBJ2-5; perhaps TRBD2 as D (6 bases). V was shortened by 0 bases and J by 4 bases, with 15 bases between the two germline ends. The CDR3 extends over 16 amino acids. CDR1 SGHVS and CDR2 FNYEAQ come from the germline V gene. The variable domain in full, with the rest retrieved from reference TRBV7-6 and TRBJ2-5, is GAGVSQSPRYKVTKRGQDVALRCDPISGHVSLYWYRQALGQGPEFLTYFNYEAQQDKSGLPNDRFSAERPEGSISTLTIQRTEQRDSAMYRCASSLAGRRGGETQYFGPGTRLLVL.

This clone came up a few times. The chain joins TRBV10-3 to TRBJ2-2; 7 bases line up with TRBD1. This CDR3 comprises 15 residues. Germline CDR1 ENHRY, CDR2 SYGVKD. The V gene end was trimmed by 4 bases and the J gene end by 1 base; junction bases not matched to a gene: 3. The CDR3 sequence: CAISGRTGNTGELFF. The CDR3 DNA sequence: TGTGCCATCAGTGGGCGGACAGGGAACACCGGGGAGCTGTTTTTT.

The chain employs TRBV11-1 and TRBJ1-1, with D tentatively TRBD1 (5 bases). This CDR3 has 14 residues. V shed 1 base and J shed 4 bases, with 10 bases lying between them. Germline V gene sequence: CDR1 SGHAT, CDR2 FQDESV (reference sequence). As DNA, the CDR3 is TGTGCCAGCAGCTTAGACGTGGGGGGCACTGAAGCTTTCTTT. Its protein is CASSLDVGGTEAFF.

The chain combines TRBV2 with TRBJ2-7; TRBD1 aligns across 9 bases. The CDR3 is made up of 15 amino acids. The germline CDR1 and CDR2 sequences are SNHLY and FYNNEI. V lost 6 bases, J lost 5 bases, and 11 bases stayed unmatched. CDR3 sequence reads: CASSYGQGLKNEQYF. In nucleotides, the CDR3 is TGTGCCAGCAGCTATGGACAGGGGTTGAAAAACGAGCAGTACTTC.

V is TRBV6-1 and J is TRBJ2-7; 7 bases fit TRBD1. The CDR3 loop spans 15 amino acids. The V gene's germline CDR1 is MNHNS and CDR2 SASEGT. Trimming cost V 2 bases and J 3 bases; bases outside gene matches: 7. CDR3 sequence reads: CASSESGQGVYEQYF. CDR3 coding DNA: TGTGCCAGCAGTGAATCCGGCCAGGGGGTCTACGAGCAGTACTTC.

J is TRBJ1-2 and V is TRBV3-1 (or the pseudogene TRBV3-2); TRBD1 agrees at 7 bases. Germline V gene lookup returns CDR1 LGHDT and CDR2 YNNKEL (reference sequence). V gave up 2 bases and J gave up 0 bases; unmatched junction bases: 6. This CDR3 contains 16 residues. DNA for the CDR3: TGTGCCAGCAGCCAAACCGACAGGGCCCCTAACTATGGCTACACCTTC. Amino acids: CASSQTDRAPNYGYTF.

The gene calls are TRBV15 and TRBJ2-1, with TRBD2 matching 8 bases. J was trimmed by 2 bases and V by 5 bases; bases with no gene match: 5. The CDR3 length is 15 residues. Looked up from germline, CDR1 is LNHNV and CDR2 is YYDKDF (reference sequence). For the CDR3, the DNA is TGTGCCACCAGCGTTAGCGGGGTGCCCTACAATGAGCAGTTCTTC. It is translated as CATSVSGVPYNEQFF. Looking up the rest from reference TRBV15 and TRBJ2-1 gives the full variable domain: DAMVIQNPRYQVTQFGKPVTLSCSQTLNHNVMYWYQQKSSQAPKLLFHYYDKDFNNEADTPDNFQSRRPNTSFCFLDIRSPGLGDTAMYLCATSVSGVPYNEQFFGPGTRLTVL.

The CDR3: CASSFFKPTVGNTIYF. CDR3 nucleotides: TGTGCCAGCAGTTTCTTCAAACCGACAGTCGGAAACACCATATATTTT. The rearrangement joins TRBV6-2 or TRBV6-3 to TRBJ1-3, with D possibly matching TRBD1 (5 bases). The CDR3 totals 16 residues. V dropped 4 bases and J dropped 4 bases, with 17 bases sitting between them. CDR1 is MNHEY and CDR2 is SVGEGT in the germline V gene.

The chain is built from TRBV5-4 and TRBJ2-3; 8 nucleotides line up with TRBD2. The junction had 15 bases not matched to a gene; V was cut back by 4 bases and J by 5 bases. The germline V gene encodes CDR1 SGHNT and CDR2 YYREEE (reference sequence). This CDR3 comprises 17 residues. The CDR3 DNA is TGTGCCAGCAGCCTGGCGGGGGGCGGCCCTGGGGGAGATACGCAGTATTTT. This codes for CASSLAGGGPGGDTQYF.

The chain combines TRBV7-9 with TRBJ2-7; 11 nucleotides line up with TRBD2. The V and J ends lost 1 base and 0 bases, in that order; junction bases with no gene match: 8. The CDR3 extends over 18 amino acids. The germline CDR1 and CDR2 sequences are SEHNR and FQNEAQ (reference sequence). The CDR3, as DNA: TGTGCCAGCAGCTTAGGTGCTAGCGGGGGGTTAAGCTCCTACGAGCAGTACTTC. As protein: CASSLGASGGLSSYEQYF. The variable domain in full, completed from reference TRBV7-9 and TRBJ2-7, reads DTGVSQNPRHKITKRGQNVTFRCDPISEHNRLYWYRQTLGQGPEFLTYFQNEAQLEKSRLLSDRFSAERPKGSFSTLEIQRTEQGDSAMYLCASSLGASGGLSSYEQYFGPGTRLTVT.

This sequence joins TRBV5-1 and TRBJ2-6, with 9 positions matching TRBD1. J was trimmed by 0 bases and V by 0 bases; bases with no gene match: 4. This CDR3 is built from 18 residues. Per the germline V gene, CDR1 is SGHRS and CDR2 is YFSETQ. The CDR3 loop is CASSLGGTGSSGANVLTF. The CDR3 DNA is TGCGCCAGCAGCTTGGGTGGGACAGGGAGCTCTGGGGCCAACGTCCTGACTTTC.